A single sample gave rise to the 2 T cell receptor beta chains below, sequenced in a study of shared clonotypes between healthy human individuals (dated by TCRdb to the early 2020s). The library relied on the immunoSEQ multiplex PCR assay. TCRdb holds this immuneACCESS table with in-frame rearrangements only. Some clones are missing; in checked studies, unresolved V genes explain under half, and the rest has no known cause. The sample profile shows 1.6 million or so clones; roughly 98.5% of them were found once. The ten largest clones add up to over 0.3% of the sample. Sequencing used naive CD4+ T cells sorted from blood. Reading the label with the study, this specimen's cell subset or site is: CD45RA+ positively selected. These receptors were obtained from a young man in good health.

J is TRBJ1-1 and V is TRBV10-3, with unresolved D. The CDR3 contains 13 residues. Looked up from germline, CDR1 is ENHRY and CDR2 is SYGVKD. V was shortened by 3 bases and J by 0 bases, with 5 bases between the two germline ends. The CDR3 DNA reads TGTGCCATCAGTGAAGTGTTGAACACTGAAGCTTTCTTT. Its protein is CAISEVLNTEAFF.

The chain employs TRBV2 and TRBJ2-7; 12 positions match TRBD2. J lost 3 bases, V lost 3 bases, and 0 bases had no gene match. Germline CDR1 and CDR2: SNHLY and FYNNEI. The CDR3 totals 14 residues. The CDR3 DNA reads TGTGCCAGCAGTGAGGGACTAGCGGGCTACGAGCAGTACTTC. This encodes CASSEGLAGYEQYF.